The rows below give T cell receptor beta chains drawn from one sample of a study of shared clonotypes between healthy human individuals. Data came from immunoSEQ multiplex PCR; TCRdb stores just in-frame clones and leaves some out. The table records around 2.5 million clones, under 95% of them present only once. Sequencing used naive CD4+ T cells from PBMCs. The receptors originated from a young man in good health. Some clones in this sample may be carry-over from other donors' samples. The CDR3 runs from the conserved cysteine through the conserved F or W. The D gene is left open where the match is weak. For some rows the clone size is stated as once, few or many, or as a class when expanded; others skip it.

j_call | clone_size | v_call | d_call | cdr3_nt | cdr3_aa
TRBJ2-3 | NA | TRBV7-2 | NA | TGTGCCAGCAGCTTAGGTGGATGGTATAGTGGGGTGGAGGATACGCAGTATTTT | CASSLGGWYSGVEDTQYF
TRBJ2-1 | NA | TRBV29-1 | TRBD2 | TGCAGCGTTCGTAGAGTAGCGGGGGGGTACAATGAGCAGTTCTTC | CSVRRVAGGYNEQFF
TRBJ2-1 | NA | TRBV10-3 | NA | TGTGCCATCAGTGGCGGGGTAGACCCAAGGGCGTCTGAGCAGTTCTTC | CAISGGVDPRASEQFF
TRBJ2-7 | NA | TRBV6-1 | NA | TGTGCCAGCAGTGAGGACTGGTCCGAGCAGTACTTC | CASSEDWSEQYF
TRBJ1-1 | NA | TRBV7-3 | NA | TGTGCCAGCAGCTTAGTCAGGGACTCTGAAGCTTTCTTT | CASSLVRDSEAFF
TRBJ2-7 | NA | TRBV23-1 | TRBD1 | TGCGCCAGTTGGTTTATTTCGGAAACAGGGGGAAGCACCTACGAGCAGTACTTC | CASWFISETGGSTYEQYF
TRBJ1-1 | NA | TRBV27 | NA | TGTGCCAGCAGTTTATCGTGGCAGAGGCACACTGAAGCTTTCTTT | CASSLSWQRHTEAFF
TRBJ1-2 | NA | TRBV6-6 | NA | TGTGCCAGCAGTTATAGTGGGAGGGCTGATGGCTACACCTTC | CASSYSGRADGYTF
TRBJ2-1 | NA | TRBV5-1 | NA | TGCGCCAGCAGCTTGGAGGGGCTGGCAGAGCAGTTCTTC | CASSLEGLAEQFF
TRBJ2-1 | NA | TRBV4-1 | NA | TGCGCCAGCAGCCAAGATGGCTCCTACAATGAGCAGTTCTTC | CASSQDGSYNEQFF
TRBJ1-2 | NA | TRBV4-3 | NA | TGCGCCAGCAGCCAAGATTTCGGCAGACAAGATGGCTACACCTTC | CASSQDFGRQDGYTF
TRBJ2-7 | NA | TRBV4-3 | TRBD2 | TGCGCCAGCAGCCAAGGACTAGCGGGACCCTACGAGCAGTACTTC | CASSQGLAGPYEQYF
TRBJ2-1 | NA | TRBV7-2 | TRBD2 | TGTGCCAGCAGCCCCCGGGGACTAGCGGGAGACAATGAGCAGTTCTTC | CASSPRGLAGDNEQFF
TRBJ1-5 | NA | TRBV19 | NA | TGTGCCAGTAGCCCGTACGGGAGTAACAATCAGCCCCAGCATTTT | CASSPYGSNNQPQHF
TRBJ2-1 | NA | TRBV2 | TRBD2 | TGTGCCAGCAGTGATGGGACGGGAGGGTCAGCTAATGAGCAGTTCTTC | CASSDGTGGSANEQFF
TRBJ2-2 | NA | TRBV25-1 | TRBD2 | TGTGCCAGCAGTTATCCCCGCGGGGGCACCGGGGAGCTGTTTTTT | CASSYPRGGTGELFF
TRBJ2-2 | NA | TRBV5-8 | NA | TGTGCCAGCAGCCCCTTCTTTCCCGGGGAGCTGTTTTTT | CASSPFFPGELFF
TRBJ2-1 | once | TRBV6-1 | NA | TGTGCCAGCAGTGAATCGATAACCATGACCTACAATGAGCAGTTCTTC | CASSESITMTYNEQFF
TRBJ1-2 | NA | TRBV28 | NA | TGTGCCAGCAGTTTCACCCGGCAGGGCGGCTATGGCTACACCTTC | CASSFTRQGGYGYTF
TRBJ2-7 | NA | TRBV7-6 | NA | TGTGCCAGCAGCTTAGGGATACAGGGCTACGAGCAGTACTTC | CASSLGIQGYEQYF
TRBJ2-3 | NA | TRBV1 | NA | TGCACCAGCAGCCCCCTTGAGGGTAGCGGAAGCACAGATACGCAGTATTTT | CTSSPLEGSGSTDTQYF
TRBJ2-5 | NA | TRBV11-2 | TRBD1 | TGTGCCAGCAGCTTGGGACAGGGGGCGTGGGAGACCCAGTACTTC | CASSLGQGAWETQYF
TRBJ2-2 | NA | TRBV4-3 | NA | TGCGCCAGCAGCCAGAGGGGGTCCGGGGAGCTGTTTTTT | CASSQRGSGELFF
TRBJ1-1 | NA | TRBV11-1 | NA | TGTGCCAGCAGTTTACAGGGTCGCGACACTGAAGCTTTCTTT | CASSLQGRDTEAFF
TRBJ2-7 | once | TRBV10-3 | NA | TGTGCCATCAGTGGGGCAGGGGCGCACGAGCAGTACTTC | CAISGAGAHEQYF
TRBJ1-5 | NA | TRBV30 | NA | TGTGCCTGGGGTCCCTATGGCGATCAGCCCCAGCATTTT | CAWGPYGDQPQHF
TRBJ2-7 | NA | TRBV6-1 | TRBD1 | TGTGCCAGCAGTGAAGGGTGGCAGGGGGACTACGAGCAGTACTTC | CASSEGWQGDYEQYF
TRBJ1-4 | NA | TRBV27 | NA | TGTGCCAGCAGCTCAGGGCGGTACGAAAAACTGTTTTTT | CASSSGRYEKLFF
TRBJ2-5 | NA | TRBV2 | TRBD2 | TGTGCCAGCAGTTCGGGACTAGCTGGAGAGACCCAGTACTTC | CASSSGLAGETQYF
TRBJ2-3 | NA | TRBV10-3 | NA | TGTGCCACCCGGGGGGCGGGAGGCACAGATACGCAGTATTTT | CATRGAGGTDTQYF
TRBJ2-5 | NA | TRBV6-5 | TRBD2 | TGTGCCAGCAGTTACCCCAACTCCGGGAGGGAGACCCAGTACTTC | CASSYPNSGRETQYF
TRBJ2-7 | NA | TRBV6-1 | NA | TGTGCCAGCAGACTGACTGGCTCCTACGAGCAGTACTTC | CASRLTGSYEQYF
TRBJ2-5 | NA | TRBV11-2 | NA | TGTGCCAGCAGCTTTTCAGCCCCCGGGACCCAGTACTTC | CASSFSAPGTQYF
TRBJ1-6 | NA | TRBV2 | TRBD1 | TGTGCCAGCAGTGGTCGGACAGGGAACTCACCCCTCCACTTT | CASSGRTGNSPLHF
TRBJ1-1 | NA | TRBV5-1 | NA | TGCGCCAGCAGATCTCGGAACACTGAAGCTTTCTTT | CASRSRNTEAFF
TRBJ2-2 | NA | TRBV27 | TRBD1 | TGTGCCAGCAGTAAAAGACAGGGGGCTGATTCGAACACCGGGGAGCTGTTTTTT | CASSKRQGADSNTGELFF
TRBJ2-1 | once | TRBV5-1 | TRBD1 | TGCGCCAGCAGGATTAGTTGGGACAGGGATCATGAGCAGTTCTTC | CASRISWDRDHEQFF
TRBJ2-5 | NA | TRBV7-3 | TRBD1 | TGTGCCAGCAGCTCCTCGGGACAGGGAGAGACCCAGTACTTC | CASSSSGQGETQYF
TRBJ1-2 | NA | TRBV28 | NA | TGTGCCAGCAGTTTACAGGCGGGGGATGGCTACACCTTC | CASSLQAGDGYTF
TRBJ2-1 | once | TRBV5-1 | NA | TGCGCCAGCAGCTTGGGCTCGAGCGGGCTAATCAATGAGCAGTTCTTC | CASSLGSSGLINEQFF
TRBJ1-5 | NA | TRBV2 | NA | TGTGCCAGCAGTGAAAGGACGGATTATCAGCCCCAGCATTTT | CASSERTDYQPQHF
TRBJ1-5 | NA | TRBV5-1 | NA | TGCGCCAGCAGCCTAGCCCCGGATTCTCAGCCCCAGCATTTT | CASSLAPDSQPQHF
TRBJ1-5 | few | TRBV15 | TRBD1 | TGTGCCACCAGCAGAGAGACAGGGCCGAACCAGCCCCAGCATTTT | CATSRETGPNQPQHF
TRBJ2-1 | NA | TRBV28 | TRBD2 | TGTGCCAGCAGTTCCCCGGCGGGGGGCACTTACAATGAGCAGTTCTTC | CASSSPAGGTYNEQFF
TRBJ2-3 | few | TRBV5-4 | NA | TGTGCCAGCAGCTTGCCAAGCACAGATACGCAGTATTTT | CASSLPSTDTQYF
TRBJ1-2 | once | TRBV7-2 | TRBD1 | TGTGCCAGCAGCTTACAGGGGGCGCTTCTCGGCTACACCTTC | CASSLQGALLGYTF
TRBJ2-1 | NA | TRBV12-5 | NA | TGTGCTAGTGCCCCCCGGGGCGGATACAATGAGCAGTTCTTC | CASAPRGGYNEQFF
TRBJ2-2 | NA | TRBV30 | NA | TGTGCCTGGTCTTTGACCGGGGAGCTGTTTTTT | CAWSLTGELFF
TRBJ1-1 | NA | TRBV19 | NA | TGTGCCAGTAGTATACGTAACACTGAAGCTTTCTTT | CASSIRNTEAFF
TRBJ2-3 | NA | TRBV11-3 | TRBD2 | TGTGCCAGCAGCCCTGGCGTAGCGGGAGGGCCCTCAGATACGCAGTATTTT | CASSPGVAGGPSDTQYF
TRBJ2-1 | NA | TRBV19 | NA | TGTGCCAGTAGAGGGGCGGGCCGCTACAATGAGCAGTTCTTC | CASRGAGRYNEQFF
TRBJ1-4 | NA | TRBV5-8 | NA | TGTGCCAGCAGCAGTGGATCGTACGAAAAACTGTTTTTT | CASSSGSYEKLFF
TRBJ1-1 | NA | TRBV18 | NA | TGTGCCAGCTCACGACCCCTCACAGGGAGCACTGAAGCTTTCTTT | CASSRPLTGSTEAFF
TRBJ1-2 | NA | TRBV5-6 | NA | TGTGCCAGCAGCTTGGCTATGGGCGTTGACTATGGCTACACCTTC | CASSLAMGVDYGYTF
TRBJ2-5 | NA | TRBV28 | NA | TGTGCCAGCAGTGAAACGGGGCCCGAGCGAGAGACCCAGTACTTC | CASSETGPERETQYF
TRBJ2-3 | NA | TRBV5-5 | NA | TGTGCCAGCAGCTTGAGGGAAGGCATTGATACGCAGTATTTT | CASSLREGIDTQYF